The 15 T cell receptor beta chains below come from one sample, sequenced in a study of T cells in Graves' hyperthyroidism and ophthalmopathy. What was amplified from RNA transcripts were TCR beta CDR3 regions. The TCR CDR3 was amplified in a first-round RT-PCR using the HTBI primer set. TCRdb analysed the multiplex PCR reads with MiXCR anew, one entry per CDR3 protein. Here the sample spans around 500,000 distinct CDR3 sequences, around 16% being singletons. Sequencing used blood. The receptors were gathered from a woman in her twenties or thirties with Graves' ophthalmopathy.

This clonotype was detected ten times or more. A junction end diverges from the germline sequence, so it may reflect a read error. This chain links TRBV30 with TRBJ2-5, with D possibly being TRBD2 (5 bases). CDR1 is GTSNPN and CDR2 is SVGIG in the germline V gene (reference sequence). The CDR3 is made up of 13 amino acids. As DNA, the CDR3 is TGTGCCTGGAGTAGGGAGATCCAAGTGACCCAGTACTTC. Its translation: CAWSREIQVTQYF. The full variable domain, in which reference TRBV30 and TRBJ2-5 provide the parts outside the CDR3, is SQTIHQWPATLVQPVGSPLSLECTVEGTSNPNLYWYRQAAGRGLQLLFYSVGIGQISSEVPQNLSASRPQDRQFILSSKKLLLSDSGFYLCAWSREIQVTQYFGPGTRLLVL.

The gene calls are TRBV5-1 and TRBJ2-3; TRBD1 is a possible D gene (5 bases). The V and J ends lost 5 bases and 0 bases respectively, with 10 bases between them. The CDR3 has 14 amino acids. The germline V gene encodes CDR1 SGHRS and CDR2 YFSETQ. The CDR3 protein is CASSFDRSTDTQYF. The CDR3 DNA reads as TGCGCCAGCAGTTTCGACAGAAGCACAGATACGCAGTATTTT.

This clonotype was counted ten times or more. This chain links TRBV4-3 with TRBJ2-3; D is undetermined. The germline gives CDR1 LGHNA, CDR2 YSLEER. V was pared by 1 base and J by 4 bases, with 12 bases between. This CDR3 is 15 amino acids long. CDR3 coding DNA: TGCGCCAGCAGCCAAGTTTTCCGGGCGGCAGATACGCAGTATTTT. Encoded protein: CASSQVFRAADTQYF.

The V gene is TRBV19, the J gene TRBJ2-7; possible D gene TRBD1, 6 bases. The V and J ends lost 9 bases and 3 bases respectively, with 24 bases between them. The germline V gene has CDR1 LNHDA and CDR2 SQIVND (reference sequence). The CDR3 length is 16 residues. This chain's CDR3 is CARKQTSDRLHYEQYF. The CDR3 bases are TGTGCCAGAAAGCAAACTTCGGACAGACTACACTACGAGCAGTACTTC.

This clonotype has at least ten counts. The chain combines TRBV3-1 with TRBJ2-5; D is possibly TRBD2 (5 bases). V was pared by 3 bases and J by 4 bases, with 9 bases between. CDR3 length equals 13 residues. CDR1 is LGHDT and CDR2 is YNNKEL in the germline V gene (reference sequence). CDR3 amino acids: CASSQRAVETQYF. CDR3 in DNA: TGTGCCAGCAGCCAGAGGGCCGTAGAGACCCAGTACTTC.

This clonotype was seen many times. The chain joins TRBV6-1 to TRBJ2-3; D possibly corresponds to TRBD2 (5 bases). CDR1 is MNHNS and CDR2 is SASEGT in the germline V gene. This CDR3 has 15 amino acids. Deletions cut 4 bases from V and 2 bases from J, with 13 bases between. In DNA, the CDR3 is TGTGCCAGCAGTGGAAGGCGGGCCCTCACAGATACGCAGTATTTT. Amino acids: CASSGRRALTDTQYF.

This clonotype came up many times. The chain has TRBV20-1 and TRBJ2-1, with 12 positions matching TRBD2. V lost 5 bases, J lost 0 bases, and 8 bases stayed unmatched. The CDR3 spans 17 residues. CDR1 and CDR2 from the germline V gene are DFQATT and SNEGSKA (reference sequence). The CDR3 loop is CSAPTSGGLSSYNEQFF. The CDR3 DNA reads as TGCAGTGCTCCGACTAGCGGGGGCCTTAGCTCCTACAATGAGCAGTTCTTC.

In this sample, this clonotype turned up many times. This chain connects TRBV7-2 to TRBJ2-7, with TRBD2 matching over 10 bases. Trimming at V came to 2 bases and at J to 3 bases, leaving 4 bases not matched to a gene. From germline, CDR1 is SGHTA and CDR2 FQGNSA. The CDR3 covers 15 residues. CDR3: CASSLNPSGSYEQYF. In DNA form, the CDR3 reads TGTGCCAGCAGCTTAAATCCTAGCGGGAGCTACGAGCAGTACTTC. The full variable domain, rest sourced from reference TRBV7-2 and TRBJ2-7, is GAGVSQSPSNKVTEKGKDVELRCDPISGHTALYWYRQSLGQGLEFLIYFQGNSAPDKSGLPSDRFSAERTGGSVSTLTIQRTQQEDSAVYLCASSLNPSGSYEQYFGPGTRLTVT.

This clonotype was found many times. The chain employs TRBV6-1 and TRBJ1-1, with D perhaps TRBD1 (6 bases). Trimming took 2 bases from V and 0 from J, leaving 16 bases between them. Germline CDR1 and CDR2: MNHNS and SASEGT. CDR3 length equals 17 residues. The CDR3 loop reads CASSERVWGAMNTEAFF. Written as DNA, the CDR3 is TGTGCCAGCAGTGAAAGGGTTTGGGGGGCCATGAACACTGAAGCTTTCTTT.

This chain joins TRBV15 and TRBJ1-1; TRBD1 matches 7 bases. The trim removed 0 bases at V and 5 bases at J, leaving 6 bases unmatched. The CDR3 length is 15 residues. CDR1 LNHNV and CDR2 YYDKDF come from the germline V gene (reference sequence). CDR3 region: CATSRDARGGTEAFF. CDR3 DNA sequence: TGTGCCACCAGCAGAGATGCCAGGGGGGGTACTGAAGCTTTCTTT.

In its sample, this clonotype was seen many times. V is TRBV20-1 and J is TRBJ1-5; D possibly corresponds to TRBD1 (6 bases). This CDR3 has 14 amino acids. V was shortened by 2 bases and J by 4 bases, with 12 bases between the two germline ends. The germline V gene encodes CDR1 DFQATT and CDR2 SNEGSKA (reference sequence). The CDR3 sequence: CSARIRGTNQPQHF. The CDR3, as DNA: TGCAGTGCTAGAATCAGGGGTACGAATCAGCCCCAGCATTTT.

This clonotype was detected many times. This chain joins TRBV18 and TRBJ2-7, with D maybe TRBD1 (5 bases). Germline assignment: CDR1 KGHSH and CDR2 LQKENI. The CDR3 runs 14 residues. Trimming removed 3 bases from V and 3 bases from J, with 12 bases in between. The CDR3 protein is CASSPGSQGYEQYF. Written as DNA, the CDR3 is TGTGCCAGCTCACCGGGGTCGCAGGGCTACGAGCAGTACTTC. The full variable domain, rest sourced from reference TRBV18 and TRBJ2-7, is NAGVMQNPRHLVRRRGQEARLRCSPMKGHSHVYWYRQLPEEGLKFMVYLQKENIIDESGMPKERFSAEFPKEGPSILRIQQVVRGDSAAYFCASSPGSQGYEQYFGPGTRLTVT.

This clonotype has only a few counts. The gene calls are TRBV4-1 and TRBJ2-6; D is undetermined. CDR3 size: 16 residues. The germline CDR1 and CDR2 sequences are MGHRA and YSYEKL. V lost 1 base, J lost 1 base, and 8 bases lay in between. This chain's CDR3 is CASSQVLSSGANVLTF. CDR3 nucleotide sequence: TGCGCCAGCAGCCAAGTCTTGTCTTCTGGGGCCAACGTCCTGACTTTC.

This clonotype was seen at least ten times. Here the CDR3 DNA reads TGTGCCCTGGACGTGGGTCAAGAGACCCAGTACTTC. This codes for CALDVGQETQYF. This chain links TRBV30 with TRBJ2-5; D is uncertain. In germline, CDR1 is GTSNPN, CDR2 SVGIG (reference sequence). V was trimmed by 8 bases and J by 2 bases, leaving 12 bases between them. The CDR3 runs 12 residues.

A remark on this clonotype: Here the CDR3 omits its conserved ending phenylalanine or tryptophan, so a read error is the likely source. The genes are TRBV5-1 and TRBJ2-7; 8 bases are a match to TRBD1. Germline V CDR1 and CDR2: SGHRS, YFSETQ. The CDR3 consists of 14 residues. J lost 3 bases, V lost 4 bases, and 6 bases had no gene match. The CDR3 here is CASSRPGQVYEQYL. CDR3 nucleotide sequence: TGCGCCAGCAGCAGACCGGGACAGGTCTACGAGCAGTACCTC.